This T cell receptor beta chain was recorded in a study of neoadjuvant anti-PD-1 for oral cavity cancer. Study-wide context: Most patients had three to four biweekly doses of 3 mg/kg nivolumab before resection.

Per the germline V gene, CDR1 is LNHDA and CDR2 is SQIVND (reference sequence). This CDR3 contains 13 residues. Deletions cut 3 bases from V and 4 bases from J, with 9 bases between. This clone was detected once. Tumor libraries mostly used around 4.8 ug genomic DNA, two replicates each. Only in-frame clones appear in the TCRdb table, and some are missing; sequencing was by immunoSEQ multiplex PCR. The sample carries some 11,000 clones, about 67% recorded once. The TCR originated in a person between 35 and 79 years old with oral cavity squamous cell carcinoma. The donor label of this sample is uncertain. V is TRBV19 and J is TRBJ1-2; weak D call: TRBD1 (5 bases). The sequencing here drew on tumor tissue, taken before nivolumab (anti-PD-1) treatment. The CDR3 bases are TGTGCCAGTAGTATCGACAGCCTCTATGGCTACACCTTC. Protein sequence: CASSIDSLYGYTF.